A selection of T cell receptor beta chains follows, all from one sample in a study of neurological immune-mediated disorders. TCRdb itself ran the 5' RACE reads through MiXCR, one entry per CDR3 protein. The profile covers about 46,000 distinct CDR3 sequences, with about 2% appearing a single time and roughly 2% taken by the ten largest. Material: PBMCs. These receptors were obtained from a woman between 40 and 55 years old with multiple sclerosis. CDR3s include the opening cysteine and the closing phenylalanine or tryptophan. Each record gives: clone size, D gene, V gene, J gene, CDR3 DNA, CDR3 protein. A D gene is named only where the DNA matches it firmly. Size is stated as once, few, many, or a class for an expanded clone.

clone_size: many
d_call: TRBD2
v_call: TRBV20-1
j_call: TRBJ2-1
cdr3_nt: TGCAGTGCTAGGGGTGGGGGGGATGAGCAGTTCTTC
cdr3_aa: CSARGGGDEQFF

clone_size: many
d_call: NA
v_call: TRBV6-6
j_call: TRBJ2-7
cdr3_nt: TGTGCCAGCAGGTTTACTAGGGGGGGTTACGAGCAGTACTTC
cdr3_aa: CASRFTRGGYEQYF

clone_size: many
d_call: TRBD1
v_call: TRBV5-1
j_call: TRBJ1-1
cdr3_nt: TGCGCCAGCAGCTTCGACAGGGGGCGCCTGAACACTGAAGCTTTCTTT
cdr3_aa: CASSFDRGRLNTEAFF

clone_size: many
d_call: NA
v_call: TRBV20-1
j_call: TRBJ1-6
cdr3_nt: TGCAGTGCTAGCCCTTATCCGGGACGTGGTTCACCCCTCCACTTT
cdr3_aa: CSASPYPGRGSPLHF

clone_size: many
d_call: NA
v_call: TRBV6-5
j_call: TRBJ2-7
cdr3_nt: TGTGCCAGCAAATTCAACAGGGTGAATTCCTACGAGCAGTACTTC
cdr3_aa: CASKFNRVNSYEQYF

clone_size: many
d_call: NA
v_call: TRBV5-1
j_call: TRBJ2-2
cdr3_nt: TGCGCCAGCAGCTTGGAAACCGGGGAGCTGTTTTTT
cdr3_aa: CASSLETGELFF

clone_size: many
d_call: NA
v_call: TRBV20-1
j_call: TRBJ1-2
cdr3_nt: TGCAGTGCTAGAAGAGAGGCTCCGGGCTATGGCTACACCTTC
cdr3_aa: CSARREAPGYGYTF

clone_size: many
d_call: TRBD1
v_call: TRBV6-5
j_call: TRBJ1-1
cdr3_nt: TGTGCCAGCAGTTACGACAGGGCCCTCACTGAAGCTTTCTTT
cdr3_aa: CASSYDRALTEAFF

clone_size: many
d_call: TRBD1
v_call: TRBV6-2/TRBV6-3
j_call: TRBJ2-7
cdr3_nt: TGTGCCAGCAGCATGGACAGGGGTGACTACGAGCAGTACTTC
cdr3_aa: CASSMDRGDYEQYF

clone_size: many
d_call: NA
v_call: TRBV10-2
j_call: TRBJ2-3
cdr3_nt: TGCGCCAGCAGTGAGTTAGGGGGTAGCACAGATACGCAGTATTTT
cdr3_aa: CASSELGGSTDTQYF

clone_size: many
d_call: NA
v_call: TRBV3-1
j_call: TRBJ1-4
cdr3_nt: TGTGCCAGCACCGGCCAAGGGTGGAGTGAAAAACTGTTTTTT
cdr3_aa: CASTGQGWSEKLFF

clone_size: many
d_call: TRBD2
v_call: TRBV29-1
j_call: TRBJ2-3
cdr3_nt: TGCAGCGTTGTGATAGCGGGAGATACGCAGTATTTT
cdr3_aa: CSVVIAGDTQYF

clone_size: few
d_call: NA
v_call: TRBV20-1
j_call: TRBJ2-7
cdr3_nt: TGCAGTGCCCGAGAGGGGAGAGGGGCAAGTGAGCAGTACTTC
cdr3_aa: CSAREGRGASEQYF

clone_size: many
d_call: TRBD1
v_call: TRBV9
j_call: TRBJ1-4
cdr3_nt: TGTGCCAGCAGCGTGGGGACAGGGAATGAAAAACTGTTTTTT
cdr3_aa: CASSVGTGNEKLFF

clone_size: many
d_call: NA
v_call: TRBV29-1
j_call: TRBJ1-4
cdr3_nt: TGCAGCGTTGGAGATAATGAAAAACTGTTTTTT
cdr3_aa: CSVGDNEKLFF

clone_size: many
d_call: NA
v_call: TRBV20-1
j_call: TRBJ1-2
cdr3_nt: TGCAGTGCTAAAGGGGGGCCTGGCTATGGCTACACCTTC
cdr3_aa: CSAKGGPGYGYTF

clone_size: many
d_call: NA
v_call: TRBV12-3/TRBV12-4
j_call: TRBJ1-5
cdr3_nt: TGTGCCAGCAGTGGTGGGCTTGGCAATCAGCCCCAGCATTTT
cdr3_aa: CASSGGLGNQPQHF

clone_size: many
d_call: NA
v_call: TRBV6-5
j_call: TRBJ2-7
cdr3_nt: TGTGCCAGCAGTTACAGCGTAGGGTACTACGAGCAGTACTTC
cdr3_aa: CASSYSVGYYEQYF

clone_size: many
d_call: NA
v_call: TRBV6-5
j_call: TRBJ1-1
cdr3_nt: TGTGCCAGCACCTTAGATGGGGGGCGCGTCGCTGAAGCTTTCTTT
cdr3_aa: CASTLDGGRVAEAFF

clone_size: many
d_call: NA
v_call: TRBV12-3/TRBV12-4
j_call: TRBJ2-5
cdr3_nt: TGTGCCAGCTCCGCATTACGCCAAGAGACCCAGTACTTC
cdr3_aa: CASSALRQETQYF

clone_size: many
d_call: TRBD1
v_call: TRBV5-1
j_call: TRBJ2-5
cdr3_nt: TGCGCCAGCTGCGGACAGGGGCCTCAAGAGACCCAGTACTTC
cdr3_aa: CASCGQGPQETQYF

clone_size: many
d_call: NA
v_call: TRBV20-1
j_call: TRBJ1-2
cdr3_nt: TGCAGTGCTTTCCGGGGGGCCAAGGGCTACACCTTC
cdr3_aa: CSAFRGAKGYTF

clone_size: many
d_call: NA
v_call: TRBV6-1
j_call: TRBJ2-7
cdr3_nt: TGTGCCAGCAGTGAAGAAGGGGACGGATCCTACGAGCAGTACTTC
cdr3_aa: CASSEEGDGSYEQYF

clone_size: many
d_call: TRBD1
v_call: TRBV6-2/TRBV6-3
j_call: TRBJ1-1
cdr3_nt: TGTGCCAGCAGAGACCGGGACAGGGGGCGGGCCACTGAAGCTTTCTTT
cdr3_aa: CASRDRDRGRATEAFF

clone_size: many
d_call: NA
v_call: TRBV9
j_call: TRBJ1-1
cdr3_nt: TGTGCCAGCAGCGCTGGCGGGGGTGAAGCTTTCTTT
cdr3_aa: CASSAGGGEAFF

clone_size: many
d_call: NA
v_call: TRBV7-2
j_call: TRBJ2-7
cdr3_nt: TGTGCCAGCAGCTTAGATTCATGGGACACGACCTACGAGCAGTACTTC
cdr3_aa: CASSLDSWDTTYEQYF

clone_size: many
d_call: NA
v_call: TRBV20-1
j_call: TRBJ2-3
cdr3_nt: TGCAGTGCTAGCGGGCAGGGCTCAGATACGCAGTATTTT
cdr3_aa: CSASGQGSDTQYF

clone_size: many
d_call: NA
v_call: TRBV5-1
j_call: TRBJ1-5
cdr3_nt: TGCGCCAGCAGCTTGAAAGGGGAGGGCGGTCAGCCCCAGCATTTT
cdr3_aa: CASSLKGEGGQPQHF

clone_size: many
d_call: NA
v_call: TRBV5-1
j_call: TRBJ1-2
cdr3_nt: TGCGCCAGCAGCTTGGAAGGGAACTATGGCTACACCTTC
cdr3_aa: CASSLEGNYGYTF

clone_size: many
d_call: TRBD1
v_call: TRBV4-2
j_call: TRBJ1-1
cdr3_nt: TGTGCCAGCAGCCCCAGGGGGCTCCGGGGGGAAGCTTTCTTT
cdr3_aa: CASSPRGLRGEAFF

clone_size: many
d_call: NA
v_call: TRBV19
j_call: TRBJ1-5
cdr3_nt: TGTGCCAGTAGTAACCCCGGCCAGATAAGGCCCCAGCATTTT
cdr3_aa: CASSNPGQIRPQHF

clone_size: many
d_call: NA
v_call: TRBV2
j_call: TRBJ2-3
cdr3_nt: TGTGCCAGCAGAGTAAGCACAGATACGCAGTATTTT
cdr3_aa: CASRVSTDTQYF

clone_size: many
d_call: NA
v_call: TRBV12-3/TRBV12-4
j_call: TRBJ2-3
cdr3_nt: TGTGCCAGCACCCTAACCACCACAGATACGCAGTATTTT
cdr3_aa: CASTLTTTDTQYF

clone_size: many
d_call: NA
v_call: TRBV15
j_call: TRBJ2-7
cdr3_nt: TGTGCCACCAGTCCCAATGACACCTACGAGCAGTACTTC
cdr3_aa: CATSPNDTYEQYF

clone_size: many
d_call: TRBD2
v_call: TRBV5-1
j_call: TRBJ2-3
cdr3_nt: TGCGCCAGCAGCTTCATCGGGGGGAGCACAGATACGCAGTATTTT
cdr3_aa: CASSFIGGSTDTQYF

clone_size: many
d_call: NA
v_call: TRBV5-5
j_call: TRBJ1-2
cdr3_nt: TGTGCCAGCAGCTACTTGGACACGATCTATGGCTACACCTTC
cdr3_aa: CASSYLDTIYGYTF